This TCR beta chain appears in the sequencing data of a study of blood T cell repertoires in COVID-19. Overall study: Researchers got acute and convalescent COVID-19 samples from the United States, Italy and Spain.

Clones were read by immunoSEQ multiplex PCR, and TCRdb kept only the in-frame ones, dropping some. The sample carries under 300,000 clones, approximately 78% recorded once. This CDR3 contains 15 residues. V dropped 4 bases and J dropped 12; count of bases not matched to a gene: 10. Looked up from germline, CDR1 is KGHDR and CDR2 is SFDVKD. The sequence came from a woman under 30 with acute or convalescent COVID-19. The sequenced sample was peripheral blood. V and J are TRBV24-1 and TRBJ2-1; 11 nucleotides agree with TRBD1. DNA of the CDR3: TGTGCCACCAGTGACTCCGGGACAGGGGGTGATAGGCAGTTCTTC. Encoded protein: CATSDSGTGGDRQFF.